This TCR beta chain derives from a study of human T cells and chemical hapten exposure. As for the study in general: Skin of the upper inner arm, roughly 2 cm by roughly 2 cm, received 2% DPC for sensitization. Patch testing was performed with 0.01% DPC on the upper back, with reading at 6 days. Patients, chiefly female, had alopecia areata, totalis or universalis.

MiXCR, run by TCRdb on the RACE reads, gives a single entry per CDR3 protein. The profile covers 360,000 or so distinct CDR3 sequences, with under 6.5% appearing a single time and about 6% taken by the ten largest. Germline CDR1 reads SNHLY; CDR2 reads FYNNEI. The CDR3 has 16 residues. Trimming pared 0 bases from V and 2 bases from J, leaving 13 bases between. Time point of the sample: patch test 2, 6 weeks after DPC sensitization. Treatment noted: therapeutic diphenylcyclopropenone sensitization with weekly scalp DPC. This chain connects TRBV2 to TRBJ1-2, with unresolved D. Here the sequenced sample was whole blood, taken in connection with sensitization to the hapten diphenylcyclopropenone (DPC). This clonotype was obtained from a woman aged 18-29 years with alopecia areata. Some clones in this sample may be carry-over from other donors' samples. This CDR3 reads CASSEALRFINYGYTF. The CDR3 nucleotides read TGTGCCAGCAGTGAAGCGCTTCGGTTTATCAACTATGGCTACACCTTC.